This TCR beta chain was profiled in a study of cytomegalovirus exposure and HLA in healthy donors. Per the germline V gene, CDR1 is SGHNT and CDR2 is YYREEE (reference sequence). The CDR3 consists of 16 residues. The ends lost 3 bases at V and 0 bases at J; junction bases unmatched: 6. A word on this clone: Its antigen is as yet unknown.

Generated by immunoSEQ multiplex PCR, the TCRdb table keeps only in-frame clones and is missing some. The sample lists 210,000 or so clones, around 90% occurring once. Study-level findings and limits: Through in vitro validation, a few CMV-associated chains were shown to be specific for CMV antigens.

The sequencing input was PBMCs. This TCR derives from a woman younger than 30 in good health and CMV-seronegative. The chain combines TRBV5-4 with TRBJ1-1; TRBD1 matches 9 bases. The CDR3: CASSSGQGVMNTEAFF. CDR3 DNA sequence: TGTGCCAGCAGCTCGGGACAGGGTGTGATGAACACTGAAGCTTTCTTT.